This entry concerns a single T cell receptor (beta chain). Its antigen is as yet unknown. The data are from a study of OX40 agonist ivuxolimab in advanced cancers. Broader study findings: Clones of CD4+ and CD8+ blood T cells grew by week 6 at doses of 0.1 to 3.0 mg/kg.

Patients had blood sampled at baseline and again on cycle 4 day 1 and cycle 7 day 1. The table came from immunoSEQ multiplex PCR; TCRdb's copy has only in-frame clones and leaves some out. Found here are approximately 120,000 clones, less than 95% of them singletons; the top ten hold under 0.95%. The V gene end was trimmed by 2 bases and the J gene end by 5 bases; junction bases not matched to a gene: 2. The germline V gene encodes CDR1 MGHDK and CDR2 SYGVNS. This CDR3 spans 13 amino acids. This chain joins TRBV25-1 and TRBJ1-1; 7 bases line up with TRBD1. This receptor was identified in an adult with an advanced solid tumor such as melanoma, head and neck, liver or kidney cancer. Specimen: CD4+ or CD8+ T cells sorted from blood, collected in a trial of the OX40 agonist ivuxolimab. The CDR3 nucleotides read TGTGCCAGCAGTGAAAACAGGGGAACTGAAGCTTTCTTT. Amino acid sequence: CASSENRGTEAFF.